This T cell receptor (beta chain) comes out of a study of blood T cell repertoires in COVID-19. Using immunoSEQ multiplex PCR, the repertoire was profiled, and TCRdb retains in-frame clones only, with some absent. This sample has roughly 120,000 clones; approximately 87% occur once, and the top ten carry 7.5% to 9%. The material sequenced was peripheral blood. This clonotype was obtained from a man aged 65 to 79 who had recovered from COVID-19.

DNA of the CDR3: TGTGCCAGCAGTTCGACTAGCGGGAGGGCCCTTGAGCAGTTCTTC. Amino acid sequence: CASSSTSGRALEQFF. The chain combines TRBV6-2 or TRBV6-3 with TRBJ2-1; 14 bases agree with TRBD2. The CDR3 is made up of 15 amino acids. CDR1 is MNHEY and CDR2 is SVGEGT in the germline V gene. After removal of 4 bases from V and 9 bases from J, the junction contained 5 bases not matched to a gene.